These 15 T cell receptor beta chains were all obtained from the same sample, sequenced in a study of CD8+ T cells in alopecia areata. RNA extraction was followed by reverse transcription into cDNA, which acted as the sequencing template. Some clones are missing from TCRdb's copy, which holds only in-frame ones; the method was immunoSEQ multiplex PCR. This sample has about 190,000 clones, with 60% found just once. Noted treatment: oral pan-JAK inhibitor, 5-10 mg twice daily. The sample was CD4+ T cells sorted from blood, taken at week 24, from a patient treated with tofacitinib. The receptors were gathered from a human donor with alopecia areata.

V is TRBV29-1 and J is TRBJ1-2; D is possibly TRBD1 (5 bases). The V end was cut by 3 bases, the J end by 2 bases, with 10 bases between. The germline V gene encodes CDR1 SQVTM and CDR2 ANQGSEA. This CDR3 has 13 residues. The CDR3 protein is CSVDGAPNYGYTF. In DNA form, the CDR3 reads TGCAGCGTTGATGGGGCGCCCAACTATGGCTACACCTTC. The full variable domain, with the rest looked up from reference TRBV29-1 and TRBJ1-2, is SAVISQKPSRDICQRGTSLTIQCQVDSQVTMMFWYRQQPGQSLTLIATANQGSEATYESGFVIDKFPISRPNLTFSTLTVSNMSPEDSSIYLCSVDGAPNYGYTFGSGTRLTVV.

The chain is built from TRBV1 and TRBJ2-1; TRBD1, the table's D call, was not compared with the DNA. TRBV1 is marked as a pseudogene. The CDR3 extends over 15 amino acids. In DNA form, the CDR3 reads TGCACCAGCAGCCAACCGGGACAGTACTACAATGAGCAGTTCTTC. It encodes CTSSQPGQYYNEQFF.

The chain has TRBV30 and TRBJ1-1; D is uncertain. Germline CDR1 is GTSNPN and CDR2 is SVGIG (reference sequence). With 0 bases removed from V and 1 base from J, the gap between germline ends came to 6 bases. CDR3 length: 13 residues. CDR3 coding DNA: TGTGCCTGGAGTGTACAGTGGAACACTGAAGCTTTCTTT. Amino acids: CAWSVQWNTEAFF. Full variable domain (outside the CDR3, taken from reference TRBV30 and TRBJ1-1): SQTIHQWPATLVQPVGSPLSLECTVEGTSNPNLYWYRQAAGRGLQLLFYSVGIGQISSEVPQNLSASRPQDRQFILSSKKLLLSDSGFYLCAWSVQWNTEAFFGQGTRLTVV.

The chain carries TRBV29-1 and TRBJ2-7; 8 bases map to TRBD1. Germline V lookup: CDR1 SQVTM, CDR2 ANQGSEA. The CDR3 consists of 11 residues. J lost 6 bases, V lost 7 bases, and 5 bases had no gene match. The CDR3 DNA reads TGCAGCGCCGGCGACAGGGGCGAGCAGTACTTC. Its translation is CSAGDRGEQYF.

The chain's CDR3 is CASGWGWETQYF. The CDR3 DNA reads TGCGCCAGCGGATGGGGCTGGGAGACCCAGTACTTC. The V call is TRBV10-2, the J call TRBJ2-5; maybe TRBD1 (5 bases). Trimming removed 8 bases from V and 5 bases from J, with 12 bases in between. Germline lookup yields CDR1 WSHSY and CDR2 SAAADI. The CDR3 has 12 amino acids.

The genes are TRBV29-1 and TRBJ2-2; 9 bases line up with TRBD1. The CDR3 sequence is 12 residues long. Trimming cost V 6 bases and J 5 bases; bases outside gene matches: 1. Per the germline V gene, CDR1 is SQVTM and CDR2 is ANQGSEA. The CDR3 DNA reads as TGCAGCGTAGGACAGGGGACCGGGGAGCTGTTTTTT. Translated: CSVGQGTGELFF.

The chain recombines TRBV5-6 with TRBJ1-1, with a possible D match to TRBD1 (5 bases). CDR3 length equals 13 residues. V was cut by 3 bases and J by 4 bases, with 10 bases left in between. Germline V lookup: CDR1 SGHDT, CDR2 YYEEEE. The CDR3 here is CASSSSRATEAFF. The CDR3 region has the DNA TGTGCCAGCAGCTCCAGCAGGGCCACTGAAGCTTTCTTT.

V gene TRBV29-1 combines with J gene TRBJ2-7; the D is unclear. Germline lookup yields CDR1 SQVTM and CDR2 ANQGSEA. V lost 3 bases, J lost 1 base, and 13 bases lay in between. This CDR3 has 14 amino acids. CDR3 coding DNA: TGCAGCGTTGATGTGTCTCAGTCTTCCTACGAGCAGTACTTC. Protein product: CSVDVSQSSYEQYF.

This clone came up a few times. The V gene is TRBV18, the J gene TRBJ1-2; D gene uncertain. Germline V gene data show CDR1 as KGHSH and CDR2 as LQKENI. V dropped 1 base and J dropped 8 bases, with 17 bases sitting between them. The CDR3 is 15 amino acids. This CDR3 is CASSPRGGPVEGYTF. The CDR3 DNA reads TGTGCCAGCTCACCACGCGGCGGACCGGTGGAAGGCTACACCTTC.

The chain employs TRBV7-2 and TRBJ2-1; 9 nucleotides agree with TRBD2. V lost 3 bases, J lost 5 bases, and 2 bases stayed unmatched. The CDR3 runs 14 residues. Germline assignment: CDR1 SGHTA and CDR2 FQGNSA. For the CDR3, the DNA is TGTGCCAGCAGCTTTAGCGGGGGAAACAATGAGCAGTTCTTC. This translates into CASSFSGGNNEQFF. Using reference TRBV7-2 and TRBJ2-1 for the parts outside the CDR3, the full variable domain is GAGVSQSPSNKVTEKGKDVELRCDPISGHTALYWYRQSLGQGLEFLIYFQGNSAPDKSGLPSDRFSAERTGGSVSTLTIQRTQQEDSAVYLCASSFSGGNNEQFFGPGTRLTVL.

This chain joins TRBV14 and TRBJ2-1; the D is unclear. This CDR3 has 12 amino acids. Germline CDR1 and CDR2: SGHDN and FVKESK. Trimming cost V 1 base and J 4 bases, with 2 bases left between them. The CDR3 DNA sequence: TGTGCCAGCAGCCAAGGTTACAATGAGCAGTTCTTC. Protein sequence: CASSQGYNEQFF.

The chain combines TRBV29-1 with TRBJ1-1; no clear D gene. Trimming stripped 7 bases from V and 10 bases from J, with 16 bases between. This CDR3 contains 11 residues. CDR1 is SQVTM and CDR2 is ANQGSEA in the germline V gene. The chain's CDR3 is CSAGLENLAFF. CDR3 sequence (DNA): TGCAGCGCCGGACTCGAAAACCTAGCTTTCTTT.

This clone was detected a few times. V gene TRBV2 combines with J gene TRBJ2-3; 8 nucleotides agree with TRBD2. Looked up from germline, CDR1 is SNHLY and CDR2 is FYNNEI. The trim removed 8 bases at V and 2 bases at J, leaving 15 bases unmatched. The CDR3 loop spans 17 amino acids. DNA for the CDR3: TGTGCCAGCTCAAAGTTCGTGGGACTAGGAGTCACAGATACGCAGTATTTT. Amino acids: CASSKFVGLGVTDTQYF.

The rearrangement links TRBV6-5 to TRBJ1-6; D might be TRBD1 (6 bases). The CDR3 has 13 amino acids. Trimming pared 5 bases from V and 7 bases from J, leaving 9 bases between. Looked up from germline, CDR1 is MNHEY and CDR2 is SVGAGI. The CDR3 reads CASSADRNSPLHF. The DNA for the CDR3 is TGTGCCAGCAGTGCGGACAGAAATTCACCCCTCCACTTT.

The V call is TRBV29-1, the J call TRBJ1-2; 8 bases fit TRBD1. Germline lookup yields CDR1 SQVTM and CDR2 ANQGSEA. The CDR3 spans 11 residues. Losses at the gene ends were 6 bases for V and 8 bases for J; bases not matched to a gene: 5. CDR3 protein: CSVGGQVGYTF. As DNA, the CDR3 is TGCAGCGTAGGGGGACAGGTCGGCTACACCTTC.